This is a list of T cell receptor beta chains from one sample in a study of blood T cell repertoires in COVID-19. Measured with immunoSEQ multiplex PCR; TCRdb has only the in-frame clones, and not every one. The repertoire includes about 260,000 clones, 75% to 95% of them detected once, and about 2.5% sits in the top ten. The sample taken for sequencing was peripheral blood. The receptors here all came from a person aged 18 to 30 with COVID-19, enrolled during active disease. Each CDR3 is given with its conserved first and last residue. The D gene is left open where the match is weak. Expanded clones get a size class; other rows say once, few or many, or leave the size out.

j_call v_call clone_size d_call cdr3_aa cdr3_nt
TRBJ1-1 TRBV19 . TRBD1 CASSMNRRDRNTEAFF TGTGCCAGTAGTATGAACCGCCGGGACAGGAACACTGAAGCTTTCTTT
TRBJ2-7 TRBV7-2 . . CASSLGGWTLQYEQYF TGTGCCAGCAGCTTAGGTGGCTGGACTCTCCAATACGAGCAGTACTTC
TRBJ2-5 TRBV6-5 once TRBD2 CASKRGLARQETQYF TGTGCCAGCAAGAGAGGACTAGCGAGACAAGAGACCCAGTACTTC
TRBJ1-2 TRBV9 . . CASSVQGSYGYTF TGTGCCAGCAGCGTTCAGGGTAGCTATGGCTACACCTTC
TRBJ2-3 TRBV5-1 . . CASSLRTGRADTQYF TGCGCCAGCAGCTTGAGGACAGGGAGGGCAGATACGCAGTATTTT
TRBJ2-7 TRBV3-1/TRBV3-2 . . CASSLGRGGYEQYF TGTGCCAGCAGCCTCGGGAGAGGAGGCTACGAGCAGTACTTC
TRBJ2-3 TRBV2 . TRBD2 CASSAAGGGRDTQYF TGTGCCAGCAGTGCAGCGGGAGGGGGACGAGATACGCAGTATTTT
TRBJ2-7 TRBV7-8 many . CASSLNPGFSYEQYF TGTGCCAGCAGCTTAAACCCGGGTTTTTCCTACGAGCAGTACTTC
TRBJ2-7 TRBV6-2/TRBV6-3 . . CASSYFGDSYEQYF TGTGCCAGCAGTTACTTCGGGGACTCCTACGAGCAGTACTTC
TRBJ1-2 TRBV5-1 . TRBD1 CASSLRDRGVGYGYTF TGCGCCAGCAGCCTCCGGGACAGGGGTGTCGGATATGGCTACACCTTC
TRBJ1-1 TRBV6-6 . . CASSTGIGTFF TGTGCCAGCAGTACAGGGATCGGAACTTTCTTT
TRBJ2-1 TRBV13 . TRBD1 CASSPGQGTYNEQFF TGTGCCAGCAGCCCGGGACAGGGTACCTACAATGAGCAGTTCTTC
TRBJ2-5 TRBV5-5 . TRBD2 CASSSPRWVAGVETQYF TGTGCCAGCAGCTCCCCCCGATGGGTAGCGGGGGTTGAGACCCAGTACTTC
TRBJ2-5 TRBV7-9 . TRBD2 CASSPPRASGRTKETQYF TGTGCCAGCAGCCCCCCTAGGGCTAGCGGGAGGACCAAAGAGACCCAGTACTTC
TRBJ2-7 TRBV29-1 . . CSVDTGSSYEQYF TGCAGCGTTGACACAGGGAGCTCCTACGAGCAGTACTTC
TRBJ2-1 TRBV3-1/TRBV3-2 . TRBD2 CASSQGLAGGNEQFF TGTGCCAGCAGCCAAGGACTAGCGGGCGGTAATGAGCAGTTCTTC
TRBJ2-2 TRBV5-1 . . CASREGTGELFF TGCGCCAGCAGGGAGGGGACCGGGGAGCTGTTTTTT
TRBJ1-2 TRBV28 . . CASSLAGPIYGYTF TGTGCCAGCAGTTTGGCGGGACCGATCTATGGCTACACCTTC
TRBJ2-1 TRBV29-1 once . CSVEGLVNEQFF TGCAGCGTTGAAGGACTAGTTAATGAGCAGTTCTTC
TRBJ2-6 TRBV7-2 . . CASSLGQAGANVLTF TGTGCCAGCAGCTTAGGGCAGGCTGGGGCCAACGTCCTGACTTTC